The 18 T cell receptor beta chains below were found in one sample sequenced in a study of cytomegalovirus exposure and HLA in healthy donors (TCRdb year 2017). Library preparation was by the immunoSEQ multiplex PCR assay. A mixture of 60 forward primers for TCR Vbeta segments and 13 reverse primers for TCR Jbeta segments was used in the multiplex PCR. In TCRdb, the immuneACCESS table is reduced to in-frame sequences with V and J assigned. These tables do not hold every clone; where another copy was compared, an unresolved V gene accounts for under half, and the others remain unexplained. This sample gives roughly 240,000 clones in total; 82% of them show up just once. The ten largest clones represent around 5% of the sample. Sample: PBMCs. These receptors were obtained from a woman between 40 and 55 years old in good health and CMV-seropositive.

This clone was observed once. V and J are TRBV9 and TRBJ2-5; 9 bases match TRBD2. This CDR3 spans 16 amino acids. With 0 bases clipped from V and 4 bases from J, the junction kept 7 bases outside the gene matches. Germline CDR1 reads SGDLS; CDR2 reads YYNGEE. The CDR3 region has the DNA TGTGCCAGCAGCGTAGGTAGCGGGGGTTACGGAGAGACCCAGTACTTC. It yields the protein CASSVGSGGYGETQYF. Full variable domain (remainder filled in from reference TRBV9 and TRBJ2-5): DSGVTQTPKHLITATGQRVTLRCSPRSGDLSVYWYQQSLDQGLQFLIQYYNGEERAKGNILERFSAQQFPDLHSELNLSSLELGDSALYFCASSVGSGGYGETQYFGPGTRLLVL.

The chain's CDR3 is CACLRTPRYSGNTIYF. CDR3 in DNA: TGTGCCTGCCTGAGGACTCCACGCTACTCTGGAAACACCATATATTTT. This chain connects TRBV30 to TRBJ1-3; no definite D call. This CDR3 has 16 residues. Germline V gene lookup returns CDR1 GTSNPN and CDR2 SVGIG (reference sequence). V was clipped by 6 bases and J by 0 bases, with 18 bases between them.

The V call is TRBV9, the J call TRBJ1-5, with D possibly matching TRBD1 (6 bases). Germline CDR1 reads SGDLS; CDR2 reads YYNGEE. V was cut by 0 bases and J by 4 bases, with 11 bases left in between. The CDR3 sequence is 15 residues long. The CDR3: CASSVGGLRNQPQHF. CDR3 sequence (DNA): TGTGCCAGCAGCGTAGGGGGGCTAAGGAATCAGCCCCAGCATTTT.

V and J are TRBV10-2 and TRBJ2-5, with 9 positions matching TRBD1. The CDR3 is 17 residues long. The germline gives CDR1 WSHSY, CDR2 SAAADI. Germline trimming cut 5 bases from V and 4 bases from J; bases unmatched to any gene: 14. The CDR3 nucleotides are TGCGCCAGCAGTTGGGGGGGGACAGGGACACGCCCAGAGACCCAGTACTTC. Translated: CASSWGGTGTRPETQYF.

The V gene is TRBV9, the J gene TRBJ2-1; 10 nucleotides agree with TRBD2. Unmatched junction bases numbered 5, after V lost 4 bases and J lost 4 bases. The CDR3 is 15 residues long. Germline-derived CDR1 and CDR2 are SGDLS and YYNGEE. This chain's CDR3 is CASSIGLAAYNEQFF. The CDR3 nucleotides are TGTGCCAGCAGCATCGGACTAGCGGCGTACAATGAGCAGTTCTTC.

V is TRBV28 and J is TRBJ2-6, with TRBD2 as a possible D gene (6 bases). CDR3 size: 20 residues. V was shortened by 5 bases and J by 0 bases, with 23 bases between the two germline ends. Germline V gene sequence: CDR1 MDHEN, CDR2 SYDVKM. CDR3 nucleotides: TGTGCCAGCAGTCCACCTCCCGTTGGGGACTTACTCTCTGGGGCCAACGTCCTGACTTTC. It yields the protein CASSPPPVGDLLSGANVLTF.

The rearrangement joins TRBV9 to TRBJ2-3; TRBD2 aligns across 8 bases. The CDR3 loop spans 14 amino acids. Germline CDR1 SGDLS, CDR2 YYNGEE. V gave up 7 bases and J gave up 4 bases; unmatched junction bases: 8. Written as DNA, the CDR3 is TGTGCCAGCGGGGCGGGGGGACGGGCAGATACGCAGTATTTT. This translates into CASGAGGRADTQYF.

This clone was seen a few times. J is TRBJ2-6 and V is TRBV5-4; 8 bases match TRBD2. The V gene's germline CDR1 is SGHNT and CDR2 YYREEE (reference sequence). The CDR3 extends over 18 amino acids. Trimming cost V 4 bases and J 1 base; bases outside gene matches: 10. CDR3 sequence: CASSPGGPPRSGANVLTF. DNA of the CDR3: TGTGCCAGCAGCCCGGGAGGGCCTCCGAGGTCTGGGGCCAACGTCCTGACTTTC.

The rearrangement links TRBV6-6 to TRBJ1-1; TRBD1 agrees at 8 bases. Germline assignment: CDR1 MNHNY and CDR2 SVGAGI (reference sequence). The length of the CDR3 is 11 residues. With 8 bases clipped from V and 4 bases from J, the junction kept 0 bases outside the gene matches. Here the CDR3 DNA reads TGTGCCAGCGGACAGGGCACTGAAGCTTTCTTT. Translating gives CASGQGTEAFF.

The chain has TRBV30 and TRBJ1-4; a weak D match, TRBD1 (6 bases). V was pared by 6 bases and J by 11 bases, with 19 bases between. The CDR3 contains 13 residues. Germline V gene sequence: CDR1 GTSNPN, CDR2 SVGIG (reference sequence). The CDR3, as DNA: TGTGCCTGTGGACTAGGGGGAAGCGCGAAACTGTTTTTT. It specifies CACGLGGSAKLFF.

The table lists this clone with a few counts. The J gene is TRBJ1-2, the V gene TRBV9; 7 bases match TRBD1. The CDR3 is 13 residues long. Trimming took 2 bases from V and 2 from J; bases not matched to a gene: 0. From germline, CDR1 is SGDLS and CDR2 YYNGEE. CDR3: CASSVGQNYGYTF. CDR3 DNA sequence: TGTGCCAGCAGCGTGGGACAGAACTATGGCTACACCTTC.

The chain combines TRBV7-2 with TRBJ2-2; 11 nucleotides align to TRBD2. In germline, CDR1 is SGHTA, CDR2 FQGNSA. V was pared by 1 base and J by 6 bases, with 1 base of the junction left unmatched. The CDR3 spans 15 residues. The CDR3 region has the DNA TGTGCCAGCAGCTTAGTTAGCGGGGGGGCCGGGGAGCTGTTTTTT. Translation: CASSLVSGGAGELFF.

The table lists this clone with a count of one. The chain couples TRBV7-3 to TRBJ2-3, with D possibly TRBD2 on 7 matching bases. The CDR3 loop spans 15 amino acids. V was clipped by 2 bases and J by 2 bases, with 11 bases between them. CDR1 and CDR2 (germline): SGHTA, FQGTGA. As DNA, the CDR3 is TGTGCCAGCAGCTTAGGGGGGGCGTCCACAGATACGCAGTATTTT. Its translation is CASSLGGASTDTQYF.

This clone came up a few times. Only one base separates this from a far larger clonotype, so it likely reflects a read error. The chain couples TRBV4-3 to TRBJ2-7, with TRBD1 as a possible D gene (6 bases). Germline assignment: CDR1 LGHNA and CDR2 YSLEER. The CDR3 runs to 13 residues. The DNA of the CDR3 is TGCGCCACCAGCCAACGTACAGGGCGAGAGCAGTACTTC. Protein sequence: CATSQRTGREQYF.

The chain joins TRBV30 to TRBJ2-7; the D is unclear. This CDR3 is 11 amino acids long. CDR1 and CDR2 from the germline V gene are GTSNPN and SVGIG (reference sequence). V lost 6 bases and J 2 bases, leaving 8 bases between the germline ends. In nucleotides, the CDR3 is TGTGCCTGTAGCATAGCCTACGAGCAGTACTTC. It codes for CACSIAYEQYF. The whole variable domain, filled in from reference TRBV30 and TRBJ2-7, reads SQTIHQWPATLVQPVGSPLSLECTVEGTSNPNLYWYRQAAGRGLQLLFYSVGIGQISSEVPQNLSASRPQDRQFILSSKKLLLSDSGFYLCACSIAYEQYFGPGTRLTVT.

This clone was detected once. The chain uses TRBV6-1 and TRBJ1-2; 10 bases agree with TRBD1. The CDR3 loop spans 15 amino acids. Unmatched junction bases numbered 7, after V lost 5 bases and J lost 4 bases. Looked up from germline, CDR1 is MNHNS and CDR2 is SASEGT. The CDR3 loop reads CASSTGTGATYGYTF. The CDR3 DNA follows: TGTGCCAGCAGTACCGGGACAGGGGCCACCTATGGCTACACCTTC.

The V and J genes are TRBV7-6 and TRBJ2-5; a possible D gene is TRBD1 (5 bases). In germline, CDR1 is SGHVS, CDR2 FNYEAQ. CDR3 length: 13 amino acids. The V gene lost 3 bases and the J gene lost 5 bases, with 10 bases spanning the gap. In DNA, the CDR3 is TGTGCCAGCAGCTTGCAGGGTACGGAGACCCAGTACTTC. Its protein product is CASSLQGTETQYF.

The V call is TRBV9, the J call TRBJ2-1; 7 positions match TRBD2. From germline, CDR1 is SGDLS and CDR2 YYNGEE. Unmatched junction bases numbered 7, after V lost 4 bases and J lost 9 bases. The CDR3 length is 13 residues. CDR3 DNA: TGTGCCAGCAGCAAAGCGGGGTTTGGTGAGCAGTTCTTC. Translation: CASSKAGFGEQFF.